A single sample is the source of the 9 T cell receptor beta chains below, sequenced in a study of human T cells and chemical hapten exposure. Time point noted: patch test 1, 2 weeks after DPC sensitization. Documented treatment: therapeutic diphenylcyclopropenone sensitization with weekly scalp DPC. TCRdb re-analysed the RACE reads in MiXCR, keeping a single row per CDR3 protein. This sample has about 120,000 distinct CDR3 sequences; roughly an eighth occur once, and the top ten carry around 0.99%. Sequences were derived from whole blood, sampled in connection with sensitization to the hapten diphenylcyclopropenone (DPC). These receptor sequences come from a man between 18 and 29 years old with alopecia areata. Some clones in this sample may be carry-over from other donors' samples.

The table lists this clonotype with a count of one. This chain links TRBV4-3 with TRBJ2-2; the D call may be TRBD1 or TRBD2 (5 bases each). CDR3 length: 17 amino acids. Looked up from germline, CDR1 is LGHNA and CDR2 is YSLEER. Between the trimmed V and J ends, which lost 0 bases and 2 bases, there was a span of 13 bases. For the CDR3, the DNA is TGCGCCAGCAGCCAAGACGGGGCAGGGTCAAACACCGGGGAGCTGTTTTTT. Translation gives CASSQDGAGSNTGELFF.

J is TRBJ1-1 and V is TRBV27; D is undetermined. V lost 10 bases to trimming and J lost 4 bases, with 19 bases between them. The CDR3 loop spans 14 amino acids. Per germline, CDR1 MNHEY and CDR2 SMNVEV (reference sequence). The CDR3 DNA follows: TGTGCCACCTTGAAAGGGCCCCGAAGCACTGAAGCTTTCTTT. Translated: CATLKGPRSTEAFF.

The rearrangement joins TRBV21-1 to TRBJ2-4; the D call of TRBD1 is as the table states it, not checked on the DNA. TRBV21-1 is labeled a pseudogene. The CDR3 contains 17 residues. DNA of the CDR3: TGTGCCAGCAGCGCGAACCAGACAGGCTCTGGCAAAAACATTCAGTACTTC. Protein: CASSANQTGSGKNIQYF.

At least ten counts were recorded for this clonotype. The V and J genes are TRBV27 and TRBJ1-6; TRBD1 matches at 10 bases. CDR3 length equals 13 residues. The germline CDR1 and CDR2 sequences are MNHEY and SMNVEV (reference sequence). Trimming cost V 4 bases and J 9 bases; bases outside gene matches: 0. This CDR3 is CASSWDRGSPLHF. CDR3 nucleotide sequence: TGTGCCAGCAGTTGGGACAGGGGTTCACCCCTCCACTTT.

The chain carries TRBV9 and TRBJ2-7; 7 bases map to TRBD1. The CDR3 spans 13 residues. V dropped 3 bases and J dropped 6; count of bases not matched to a gene: 6. CDR1 is SGDLS and CDR2 is YYNGEE in the germline V gene. The CDR3 protein is CASSGQGGTEQYF. DNA of the CDR3: TGTGCCAGCAGCGGACAGGGCGGCACCGAGCAGTACTTC. Filled out from reference TRBV9 and TRBJ2-7, the complete variable domain reads DSGVTQTPKHLITATGQRVTLRCSPRSGDLSVYWYQQSLDQGLQFLIQYYNGEERAKGNILERFSAQQFPDLHSELNLSSLELGDSALYFCASSGQGGTEQYFGPGTRLTVT.

V usage is TRBV6-1 and J usage is TRBJ2-1, with 7 bases lining up with TRBD2. The V segment lost 8 bases and the J segment 7 bases; nucleotides outside the gene matches: 17. Germline lookup yields CDR1 MNHNS and CDR2 SASEGT. CDR3 length equals 16 residues. CDR3 bases: TGTGCCAGCGAGTCTCCGCCGGGGAGGGCCCGTAATGAGCAGTTCTTC. It encodes CASESPPGRARNEQFF.

This clonotype showed up just a few times. This rearrangement joins TRBV6-2 or TRBV6-3 to TRBJ2-2; D remains ambiguous. Germline V gene data show CDR1 as MNHEY and CDR2 as SVGEGT. The CDR3 consists of 12 residues. Trimming left V 2 bases short and J 6 bases short, with 4 bases between. The CDR3 is CASSYGAGELFF. In nucleotides, the CDR3 is TGTGCCAGCAGTTACGGTGCCGGGGAGCTGTTTTTT.

This chain joins TRBV6-5 and TRBJ2-5; 9 positions match TRBD1. CDR1 is MNHEY and CDR2 is SVGAGI in the germline V gene. J lost 5 bases, V lost 0 bases, and 4 bases had no gene match. This CDR3 contains 15 residues. The DNA of the CDR3 is TGTGCCAGCAGTTACTCAACAGGGGGCTGGGAGACCCAGTACTTC. It specifies CASSYSTGGWETQYF.

This clonotype was detected a few times. This sequence joins TRBV11-3 and TRBJ1-1; no reliable D call. Trimming pared 0 bases from V and 10 bases from J, leaving 12 bases between. The CDR3 contains 13 residues. The V gene's germline CDR1 is SGHNT and CDR2 YENEEA. The CDR3 sequence: CASSLDREERAFF. For the CDR3, the DNA is TGTGCCAGCAGCTTAGATAGGGAGGAGCGAGCTTTCTTT.